This section outlines one T cell receptor (beta chain) sequence together with its context. What it binds is not known. The data were obtained in a study of CD8+CD57+ T cells in acquired aplastic anemia. Findings of the study overall: Patients and controls shared about 30 CD8+ CDR3 sequences.

CDR1 and CDR2 from the germline V gene are SQVTM and ANQGSEA. After removal of 0 bases from V and 5 bases from J, the junction contained 5 bases not matched to a gene. The CDR3 is 16 residues long. TCR beta VDJ combinations and CDR3 sequences were profiled from genomic DNA. Via MiXCR, TCRdb re-called the reads, giving one row per CDR3 protein. The sample shows 60,000 or so distinct CDR3 sequences, roughly 54% of them seen only once. This receptor was taken from a human donor in good health, serving as a control. The chain joins TRBV29-1 to TRBJ2-1, with 12 bases matching TRBD2. The specimen was sorted CD4+, CD8+, or CD8+CD57+ T cells (not recorded which) from PBMCs. CDR3 bases: TGCAGCGTTGAAGATCTGACTAGCGGGAGCCACAATGAGCAGTTCTTC. This sequence encodes CSVEDLTSGSHNEQFF.